This T cell receptor beta chain originates from a study of shared clonotypes between healthy human individuals. On the study more broadly: There were three CD4 naive, three CD4 memory, two CD8 naive and one CD8 memory plates per donor. Study outcomes and limitations: Shared across several donors were 5% to 6% of the naive CD4 clonotypes.

Some clones are missing from TCRdb's copy, which holds only in-frame ones; the method was immunoSEQ multiplex PCR. The repertoire holds 110,000 or so clones, with 65% to 75% as singletons. V was cut by 5 bases and J by 1 base, with 10 bases left in between. CDR3 length: 14 amino acids. CDR1 and CDR2 from the germline V gene are MRHNA and SNTAGT. CD8 memory was a combination that joined CD45RO+ cells with CCR7-negative CD45RA+ TemRA cells. This clone turned up a few times. Its target is not known. The material sequenced was memory CD8+ T cells sorted from blood. Documented subset: CD45RO+ cells pooled with CCR7-negative TemRA cells. The source is a young woman in good health. The V and J genes are TRBV6-4 and TRBJ2-3, with D maybe TRBD1 (5 bases). The CDR3 reads CASSPTGGTDTQYF. The CDR3 nucleotides are TGTGCCAGCAGTCCTACAGGAGGCACAGATACGCAGTATTTT.